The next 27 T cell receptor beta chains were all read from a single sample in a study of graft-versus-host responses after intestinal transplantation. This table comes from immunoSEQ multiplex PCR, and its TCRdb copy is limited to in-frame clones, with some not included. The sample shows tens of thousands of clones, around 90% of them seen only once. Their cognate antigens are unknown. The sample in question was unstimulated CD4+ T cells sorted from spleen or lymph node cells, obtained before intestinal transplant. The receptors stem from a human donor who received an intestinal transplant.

For the CDR3, the DNA is TGTGCCATCAGTGCCTCGGGGACGATGCCGATCACTGAAGCTTTCTTT. This translates into CAISASGTMPITEAFF. V is TRBV10-3 and J is TRBJ1-1; tentative D call: TRBD1 (5 bases). V was cut by 4 bases and J by 4 bases, with 19 bases left in between. Germline loops: CDR1 ENHRY, CDR2 SYGVKD. The CDR3 length is 16 residues.

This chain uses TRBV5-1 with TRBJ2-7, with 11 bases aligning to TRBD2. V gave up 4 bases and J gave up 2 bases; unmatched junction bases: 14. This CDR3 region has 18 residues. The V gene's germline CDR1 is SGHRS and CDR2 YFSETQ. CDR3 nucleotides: TGCGCCAGCAGCCTACCGGCCGGGACTAGCGGCAGGACCTACGAGCAGTACTTC. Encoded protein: CASSLPAGTSGRTYEQYF.

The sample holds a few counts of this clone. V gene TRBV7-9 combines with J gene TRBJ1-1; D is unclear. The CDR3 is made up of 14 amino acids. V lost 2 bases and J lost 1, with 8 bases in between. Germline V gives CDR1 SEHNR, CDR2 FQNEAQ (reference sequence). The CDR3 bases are TGTGCCAGCAGCTTAACGGCGGGGAACACTGAAGCTTTCTTT. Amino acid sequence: CASSLTAGNTEAFF.

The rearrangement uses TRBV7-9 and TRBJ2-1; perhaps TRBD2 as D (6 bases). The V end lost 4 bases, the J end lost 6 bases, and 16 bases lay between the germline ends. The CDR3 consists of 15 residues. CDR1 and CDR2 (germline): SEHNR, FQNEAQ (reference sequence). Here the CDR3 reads CASSSQEGPFNEQFF. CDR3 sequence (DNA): TGTGCCAGCAGCTCCCAGGAGGGCCCCTTCAATGAGCAGTTCTTC.

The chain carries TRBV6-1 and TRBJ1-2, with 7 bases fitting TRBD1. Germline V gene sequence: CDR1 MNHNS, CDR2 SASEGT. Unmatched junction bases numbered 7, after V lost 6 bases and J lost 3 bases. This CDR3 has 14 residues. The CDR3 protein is CASRSTGLDYGYTF. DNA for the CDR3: TGTGCCAGCAGATCGACAGGGTTAGACTATGGCTACACCTTC.

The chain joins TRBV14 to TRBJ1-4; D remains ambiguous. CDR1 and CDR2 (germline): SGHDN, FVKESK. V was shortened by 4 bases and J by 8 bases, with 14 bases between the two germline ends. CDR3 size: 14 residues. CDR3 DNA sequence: TGTGCCAGCAGCCCCCTGGGAGCTTGGGAAAAACTGTTTTTT. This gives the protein CASSPLGAWEKLFF.

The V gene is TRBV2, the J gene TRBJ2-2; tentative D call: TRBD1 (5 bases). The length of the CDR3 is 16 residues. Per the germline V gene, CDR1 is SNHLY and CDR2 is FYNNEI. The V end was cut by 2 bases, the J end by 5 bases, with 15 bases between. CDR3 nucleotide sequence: TGTGCCAGCAGTGAAAGGCGTCAGGGCTCGACCGGGGAGCTGTTTTTT. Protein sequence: CASSERRQGSTGELFF. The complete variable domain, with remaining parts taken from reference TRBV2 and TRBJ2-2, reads EPEVTQTPSHQVTQMGQEVILRCVPISNHLYFYWYRQILGQKVEFLVSFYNNEISEKSEIFDDQFSVERPDGSNFTLKIRSTKLEDSAMYFCASSERRQGSTGELFFGEGSRLTVL.

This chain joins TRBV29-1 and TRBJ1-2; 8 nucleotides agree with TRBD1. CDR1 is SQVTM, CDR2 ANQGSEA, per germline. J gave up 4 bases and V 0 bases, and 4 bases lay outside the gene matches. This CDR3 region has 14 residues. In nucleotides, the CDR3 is TGCAGCGTTGAAGATCTTACAGGGGGCTATGGCTACACCTTC. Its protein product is CSVEDLTGGYGYTF. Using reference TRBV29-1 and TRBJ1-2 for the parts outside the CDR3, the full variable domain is SAVISQKPSRDICQRGTSLTIQCQVDSQVTMMFWYRQQPGQSLTLIATANQGSEATYESGFVIDKFPISRPNLTFSTLTVSNMSPEDSSIYLCSVEDLTGGYGYTFGSGTRLTVV.

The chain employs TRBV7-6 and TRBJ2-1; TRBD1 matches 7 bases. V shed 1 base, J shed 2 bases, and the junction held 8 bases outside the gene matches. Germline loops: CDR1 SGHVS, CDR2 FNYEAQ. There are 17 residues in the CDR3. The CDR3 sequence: CASSLVKTGITYNEQFF. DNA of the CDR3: TGTGCCAGCAGCTTAGTTAAGACAGGGATTACCTACAATGAGCAGTTCTTC.

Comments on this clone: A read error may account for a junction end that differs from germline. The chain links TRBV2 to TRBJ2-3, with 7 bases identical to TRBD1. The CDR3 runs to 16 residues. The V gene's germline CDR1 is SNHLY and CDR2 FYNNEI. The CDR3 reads CASTRQGRLSSDTQCF. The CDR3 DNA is TGTGCCAGCACGCGACAGGGTCGATTGAGTTCAGATACGCAGTGTTTT.

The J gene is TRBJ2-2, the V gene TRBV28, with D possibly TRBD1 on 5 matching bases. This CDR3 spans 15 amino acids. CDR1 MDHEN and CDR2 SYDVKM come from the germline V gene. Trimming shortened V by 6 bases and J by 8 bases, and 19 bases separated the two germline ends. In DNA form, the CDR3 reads TGTGCCAGCAGGTTAATGACAGTCCCTTGGGGGGAGCTGTTTTTT. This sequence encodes CASRLMTVPWGELFF.

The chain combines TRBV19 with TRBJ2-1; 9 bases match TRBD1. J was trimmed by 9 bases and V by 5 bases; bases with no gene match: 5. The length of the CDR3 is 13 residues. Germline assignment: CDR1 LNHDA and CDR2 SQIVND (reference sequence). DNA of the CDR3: TGTGCCAGTAGTTCTACAGGGGGCGGTGAGCAGTTCTTC. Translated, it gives CASSSTGGGEQFF.

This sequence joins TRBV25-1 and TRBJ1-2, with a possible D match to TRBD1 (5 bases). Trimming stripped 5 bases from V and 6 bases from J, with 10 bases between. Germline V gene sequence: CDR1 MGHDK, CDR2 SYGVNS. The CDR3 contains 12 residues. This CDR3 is CASSWGTNGYTF. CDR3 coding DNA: TGTGCCAGCAGTTGGGGGACTAATGGCTACACCTTC.

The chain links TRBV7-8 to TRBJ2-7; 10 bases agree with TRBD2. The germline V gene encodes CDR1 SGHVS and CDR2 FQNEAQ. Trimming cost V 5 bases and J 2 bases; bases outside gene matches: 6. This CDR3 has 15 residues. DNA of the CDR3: TGTGCCAGCAGCGCATGGACTAGCGGAACCTACGAGCAGTACTTC. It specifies CASSAWTSGTYEQYF.

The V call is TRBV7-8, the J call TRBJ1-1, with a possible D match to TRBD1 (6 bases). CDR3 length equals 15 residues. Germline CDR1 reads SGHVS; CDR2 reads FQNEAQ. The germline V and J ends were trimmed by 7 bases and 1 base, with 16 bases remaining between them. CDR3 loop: CASTREGQANTEAFF. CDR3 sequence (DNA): TGTGCCAGCACCCGAGAGGGACAAGCGAACACTGAAGCTTTCTTT.

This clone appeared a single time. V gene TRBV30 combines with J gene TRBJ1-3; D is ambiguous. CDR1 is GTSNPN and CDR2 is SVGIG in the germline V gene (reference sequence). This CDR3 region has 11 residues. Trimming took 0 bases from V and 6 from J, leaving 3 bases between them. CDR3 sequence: CAWSVKNTIYF. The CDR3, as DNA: TGTGCCTGGAGTGTCAAAAACACCATATATTTT. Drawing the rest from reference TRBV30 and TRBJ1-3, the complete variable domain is SQTIHQWPATLVQPVGSPLSLECTVEGTSNPNLYWYRQAAGRGLQLLFYSVGIGQISSEVPQNLSASRPQDRQFILSSKKLLLSDSGFYLCAWSVKNTIYFGEGSWLTVV.

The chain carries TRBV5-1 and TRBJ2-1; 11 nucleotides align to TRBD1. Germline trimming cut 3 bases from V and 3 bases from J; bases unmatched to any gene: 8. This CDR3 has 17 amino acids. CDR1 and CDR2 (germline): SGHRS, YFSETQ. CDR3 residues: CASSSSRDRGNYNEQFF. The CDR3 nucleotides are TGCGCCAGCAGCTCATCCCGGGACAGGGGGAACTACAATGAGCAGTTCTTC.

CDR3 loop: CASSASGSQETQYF. CDR3 sequence (DNA): TGTGCCAGCAGTGCTAGCGGGAGCCAAGAGACCCAGTACTTC. V and J are TRBV2 and TRBJ2-5; 10 positions match TRBD2. J was trimmed by 1 base and V by 4 bases; bases with no gene match: 0. This CDR3 has 14 amino acids. Per the germline V gene, CDR1 is SNHLY and CDR2 is FYNNEI.

CDR3 bases: TGTGCCATCGGCCGGACAGTTTACGAGCAGTACTTC. Its translation is CAIGRTVYEQYF. This chain links TRBV10-3 with TRBJ2-7; tentatively, D is TRBD1 (6 bases). The length of the CDR3 is 12 residues. Trimming removed 8 bases from V and 4 bases from J, with 12 bases in between. Germline-derived CDR1 and CDR2 are ENHRY and SYGVKD.

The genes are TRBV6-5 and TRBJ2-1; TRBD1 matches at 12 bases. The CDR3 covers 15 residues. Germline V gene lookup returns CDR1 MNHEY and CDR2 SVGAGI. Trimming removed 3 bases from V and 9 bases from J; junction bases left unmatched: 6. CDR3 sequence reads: CASSYSGQGASEQFF. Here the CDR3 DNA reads TGTGCCAGCAGTTATTCGGGACAGGGGGCCAGTGAGCAGTTCTTC.

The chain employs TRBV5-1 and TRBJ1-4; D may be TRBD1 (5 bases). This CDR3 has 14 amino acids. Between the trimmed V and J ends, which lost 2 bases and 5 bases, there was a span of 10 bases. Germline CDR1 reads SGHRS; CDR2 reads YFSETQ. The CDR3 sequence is CASSFGTANEKLFF. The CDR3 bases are TGCGCCAGCAGCTTCGGGACTGCCAATGAAAAACTGTTTTTT. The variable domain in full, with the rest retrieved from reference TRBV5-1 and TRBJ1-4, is KAGVTQTPRYLIKTRGQQVTLSCSPISGHRSVSWYQQTPGQGLQFLFEYFSETQRNKGNFPGRFSGRQFSNSRSEMNVSTLELGDSALYLCASSFGTANEKLFFGSGTQLSVL.

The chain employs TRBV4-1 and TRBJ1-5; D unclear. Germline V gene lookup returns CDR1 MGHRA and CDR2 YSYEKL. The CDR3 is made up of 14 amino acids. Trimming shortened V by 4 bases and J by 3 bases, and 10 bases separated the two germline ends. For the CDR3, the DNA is TGCGCCAGCAGCCGAGGGCTTTCCAATCAGCCCCAGCATTTT. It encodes CASSRGLSNQPQHF.

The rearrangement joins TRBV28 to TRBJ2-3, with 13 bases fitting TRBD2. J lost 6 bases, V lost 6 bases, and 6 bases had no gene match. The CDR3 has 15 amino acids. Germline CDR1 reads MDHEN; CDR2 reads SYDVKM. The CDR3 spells CASRPGTSGKDTQYF. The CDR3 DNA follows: TGTGCCAGCAGGCCTGGGACTAGCGGGAAGGATACGCAGTATTTT.

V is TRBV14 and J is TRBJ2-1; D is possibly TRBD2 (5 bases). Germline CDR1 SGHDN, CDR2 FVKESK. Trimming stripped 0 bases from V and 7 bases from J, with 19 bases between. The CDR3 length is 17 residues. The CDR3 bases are TGTGCCAGCAGCCAAGAATCGGTCGCTAGCTTTATAAATGAGCAGTTCTTC. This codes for CASSQESVASFINEQFF.

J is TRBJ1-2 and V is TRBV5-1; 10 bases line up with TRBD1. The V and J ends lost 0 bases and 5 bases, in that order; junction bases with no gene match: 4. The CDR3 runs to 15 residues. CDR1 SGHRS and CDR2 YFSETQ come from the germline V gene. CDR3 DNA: TGCGCCAGCAGCTTGGAAGGGACAGGGGTTTATGGCTACACCTTC. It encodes CASSLEGTGVYGYTF. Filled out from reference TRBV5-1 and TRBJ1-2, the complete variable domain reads KAGVTQTPRYLIKTRGQQVTLSCSPISGHRSVSWYQQTPGQGLQFLFEYFSETQRNKGNFPGRFSGRQFSNSRSEMNVSTLELGDSALYLCASSLEGTGVYGYTFGSGTRLTVV.

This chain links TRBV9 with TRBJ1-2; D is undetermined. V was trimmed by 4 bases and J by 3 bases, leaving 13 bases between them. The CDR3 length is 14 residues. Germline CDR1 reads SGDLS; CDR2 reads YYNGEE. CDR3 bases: TGTGCCAGCAGCACCAAAGCTTATGACTATGGCTACACCTTC. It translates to CASSTKAYDYGYTF.

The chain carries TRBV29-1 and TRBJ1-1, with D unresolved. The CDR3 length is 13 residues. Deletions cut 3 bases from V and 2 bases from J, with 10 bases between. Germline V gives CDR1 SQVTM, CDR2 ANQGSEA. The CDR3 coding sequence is TGCAGCGTTGAGGGCGGATTAAACACTGAAGCTTTCTTT. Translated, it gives CSVEGGLNTEAFF.